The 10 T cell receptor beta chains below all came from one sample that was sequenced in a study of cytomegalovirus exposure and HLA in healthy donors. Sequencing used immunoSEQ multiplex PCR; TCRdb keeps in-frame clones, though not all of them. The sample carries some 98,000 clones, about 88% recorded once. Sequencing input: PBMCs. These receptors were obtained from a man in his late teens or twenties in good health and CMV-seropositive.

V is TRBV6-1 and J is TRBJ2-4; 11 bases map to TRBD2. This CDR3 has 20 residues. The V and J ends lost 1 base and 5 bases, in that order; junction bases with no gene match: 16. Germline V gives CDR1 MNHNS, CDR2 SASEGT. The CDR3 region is CASSEGTGLAVSKGQNIQYF. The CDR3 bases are TGTGCCAGCAGTGAAGGAACGGGACTAGCGGTGTCCAAGGGACAAAACATTCAGTACTTC.

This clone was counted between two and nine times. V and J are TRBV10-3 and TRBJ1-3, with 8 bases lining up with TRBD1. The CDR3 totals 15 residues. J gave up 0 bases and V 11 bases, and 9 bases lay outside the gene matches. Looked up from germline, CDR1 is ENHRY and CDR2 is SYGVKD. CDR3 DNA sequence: TGTGCCCACGGGGACAGGATGAGCTCTGGAAACACCATATATTTT. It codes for CAHGDRMSSGNTIYF.

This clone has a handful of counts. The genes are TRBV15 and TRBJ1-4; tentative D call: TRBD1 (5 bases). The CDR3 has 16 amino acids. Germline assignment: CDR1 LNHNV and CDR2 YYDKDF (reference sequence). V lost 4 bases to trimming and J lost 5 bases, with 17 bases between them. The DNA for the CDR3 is TGTGCCACCAGCAATAGACGTGACAGCGCCAATGAAAAACTGTTTTTT. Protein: CATSNRRDSANEKLFF.

CDR3 loop: CASSLAVGRKNTEAFF. CDR3 DNA sequence: TGTGCCAGCAGCTTGGCTGTTGGCAGAAAAAACACTGAAGCTTTCTTT. V gene TRBV5-8 combines with J gene TRBJ1-1, with no clear D. This CDR3 has 16 amino acids. CDR1 SGHTS and CDR2 YDEGEE come from the germline V gene. Trimming cost V 0 bases and J 2 bases, with 14 bases left between them. The full variable domain, completed using reference TRBV5-8 and TRBJ1-1, is EAGVTQSPTHLIKTRGQQATLRCSPISGHTSVYWYQQALGLGLQFLLWYDEGEERNRGNFPPRFSGRQFPNYSSELNVNALELEDSALYLCASSLAVGRKNTEAFFGQGTRLTVV.

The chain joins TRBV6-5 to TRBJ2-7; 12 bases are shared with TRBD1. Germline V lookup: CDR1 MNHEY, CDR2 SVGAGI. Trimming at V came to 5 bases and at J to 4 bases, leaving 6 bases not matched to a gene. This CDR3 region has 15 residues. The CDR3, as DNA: TGTGCCAGCAGTGCTGGGACAGGGGGCGGGTACGAGCAGTACTTC. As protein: CASSAGTGGGYEQYF.

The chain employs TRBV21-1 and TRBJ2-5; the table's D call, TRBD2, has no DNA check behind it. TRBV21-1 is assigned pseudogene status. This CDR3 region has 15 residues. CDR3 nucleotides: TGTGCCAGCAGCAAGGGACTAGCGGGAAACGAGACCCAGTACTTC. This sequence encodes CASSKGLAGNETQYF.

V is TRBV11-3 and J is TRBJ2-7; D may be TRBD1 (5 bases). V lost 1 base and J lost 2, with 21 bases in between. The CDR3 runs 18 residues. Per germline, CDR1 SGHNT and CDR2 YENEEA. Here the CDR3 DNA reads TGTGCCAGCAGCTTAGTCTTTATAGGACAAAAAACAACCTACGAGCAGTACTTC. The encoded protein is CASSLVFIGQKTTYEQYF.

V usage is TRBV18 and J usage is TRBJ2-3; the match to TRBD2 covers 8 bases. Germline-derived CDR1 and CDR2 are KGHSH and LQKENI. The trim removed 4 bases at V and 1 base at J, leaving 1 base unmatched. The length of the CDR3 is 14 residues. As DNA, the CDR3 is TGTGCCAGCTCACTCGGGAGGGGCACAGATACGCAGTATTTT. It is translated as CASSLGRGTDTQYF.

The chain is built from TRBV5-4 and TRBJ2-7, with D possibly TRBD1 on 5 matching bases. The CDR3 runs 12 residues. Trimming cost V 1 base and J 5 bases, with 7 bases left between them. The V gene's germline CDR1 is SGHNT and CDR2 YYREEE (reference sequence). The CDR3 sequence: CASSLMGHEQYF. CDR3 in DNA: TGTGCCAGCAGCTTGATGGGGCACGAGCAGTACTTC.

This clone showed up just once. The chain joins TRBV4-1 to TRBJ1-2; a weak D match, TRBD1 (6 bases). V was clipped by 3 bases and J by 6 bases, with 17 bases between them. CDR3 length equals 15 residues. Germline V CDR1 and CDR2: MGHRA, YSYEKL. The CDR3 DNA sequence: TGCGCCAGCAGCCATCCCGCGGGCAGGGGCCATGGCTACACCTTC. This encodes CASSHPAGRGHGYTF.